A single sample is the source of the 5 T cell receptor beta chains below, sequenced in a study of beta chain features in type 1 diabetes (dated by TCRdb to the late 2010s). These receptors' antigens are unknown. The method was the immunoSEQ multiplex PCR assay. The entire isolated RNA was reverse transcribed using the High Capacity cDNA Reverse Transcription Kit, and thus expressed TCRB transcripts were sequenced. The immuneACCESS repertoire file appears here via TCRdb, limited to in-frame rearrangements. These files lack a portion of the clones; in checked studies, under half of the deficit traces to unresolved V genes, and the cause of the others is not known. Counted in this sample were approximately 250,000 clones; 9.5% to 13% of them appeared once. The ten most abundant clones make up around 0.015% of the sample. The research as a whole found: A moderate but significant shortening of TCRB CDR3 length was observed in type 1 diabetes patients in all four CD4+ subsets.

Sequencing was carried out using naive CD4+ T cells from blood. Sample cell subset or site, as interpreted from the label and publication: true naive CD4+ T cells. The receptors shown here come from a young man with type 1 diabetes.

This chain joins TRBV6-6 and TRBJ2-7; D unclear. Trimming took off 6 bases at V and 5 bases at J, with 17 bases between the two ends. The CDR3 is 14 amino acids. Germline CDR1 MNHNY, CDR2 SVGAGI (reference sequence). The CDR3 protein is CASRPRQATHEQYF. DNA of the CDR3: TGTGCCAGCAGACCAAGGCAGGCCACCCACGAGCAGTACTTC.

The chain links TRBV14 to TRBJ2-3; D uncertain. Trimming left V 4 bases short and J 4 bases short, with 15 bases between. The CDR3 is made up of 15 amino acids. Germline V gene lookup returns CDR1 SGHDN and CDR2 FVKESK. This CDR3 is CASSRVGRIADTQYF. CDR3 DNA sequence: TGTGCCAGCAGCCGAGTTGGCAGGATCGCAGATACGCAGTATTTT.

This clone came up a few times. The chain recombines TRBV11-2 with TRBJ2-2; D ambiguous. There are 15 residues in the CDR3. Germline V gene data show CDR1 as SGHAT and CDR2 as FQNNGV. Trimming removed 5 bases at V and 1 base at J, with 11 bases between. In nucleotides, the CDR3 is TGTGCCAGCAGCCTACTCAATTTGAACACCGGGGAGCTGTTTTTT. Residues: CASSLLNLNTGELFF.

This clone was observed a few times. The V call is TRBV13, the J call TRBJ2-3; a possible D gene is TRBD2 (5 bases). Germline CDR1 PRHDT, CDR2 FYEKMQ (reference sequence). Trimming removed 5 bases at V and 0 bases at J, with 9 bases between. This CDR3 contains 14 residues. The CDR3 here is CASSRGGSTDTQYF. For the CDR3, the DNA is TGTGCCAGCAGCCGTGGCGGGAGCACAGATACGCAGTATTTT.

This clone was seen only a few times. The chain recombines TRBV30 with TRBJ1-1, with a weak D call TRBD1 (6 bases). CDR1 is GTSNPN, CDR2 SVGIG, per germline (reference sequence). The length of the CDR3 is 14 residues. Trimming stripped 3 bases from V and 2 bases from J, with 13 bases between. The CDR3: CAWRPLDSNTEAFF. CDR3 DNA sequence: TGTGCCTGGAGGCCCTTGGACAGCAACACTGAAGCTTTCTTT.